This TCR beta chain was observed in a study of blood T cell repertoires in COVID-19. Across the study: The samples span acute and convalescent COVID-19 from the United States, Italy and Spain. Sources were T cells, B-cell-depleted T cells, or PBMCs; the material itself was cDNA or gDNA.

This clone was seen more than once but under ten times. How the authors handled the data: By means of reference gene primer amplification, nucleated cell counts were estimated. Clones were sequenced by immunoSEQ multiplex PCR, and TCRdb holds only the in-frame ones, with some missing. That table supplies the V and J calls and clone size; D and trimming were determined from the DNA. The sample carries over 250,000 clones, 60% to 75% recorded once. V was pared by 0 bases and J by 4 bases, with 23 bases of the junction left unmatched. Germline CDR1 LGHNA, CDR2 YNFKEQ. This CDR3 contains 21 residues. Source material: peripheral blood. This receptor was identified in a woman older than 75 with acute or convalescent COVID-19. The rearrangement joins TRBV4-2 to TRBJ2-5; 7 bases fit TRBD1. Here the CDR3 DNA reads TGTGCCAGCAGCCAAGATCCCCAGGGGGTCGGGTCCCTTCCTACCCTAGAGACCCAGTACTTC. The encoded protein is CASSQDPQGVGSLPTLETQYF.